These 7 T cell receptor beta chains originate from one sample sequenced in a study of graft-versus-host responses after intestinal transplantation. The method was immunoSEQ multiplex PCR; TCRdb's version includes in-frame clones alone and lacks a portion of them. The repertoire has about 85,000 clones, approximately 90% of them found once; the top ten carry 7.6%. These receptors' targets are unknown. This sample comprised unstimulated CD8+ T cells sorted from spleen or lymph node cells, obtained before transplant. These receptor sequences come from a human donor who was the organ donor for an intestinal transplant.

The rearrangement uses TRBV5-1 and TRBJ2-2; 7 bases align to TRBD2. The CDR3 loop spans 18 amino acids. Germline V gene lookup returns CDR1 SGHRS and CDR2 YFSETQ. V dropped 0 bases and J dropped 3; count of bases not matched to a gene: 11. CDR3 bases: TGCGCCAGCAGCTTGGATTCTTGGCGGGAGTTGGACACCGGGGAGCTGTTTTTT. It codes for CASSLDSWRELDTGELFF.

The J gene is TRBJ2-1, the V gene TRBV30; a possible D gene is TRBD2 (6 bases). V lost 0 bases and J lost 7, with 13 bases in between. The CDR3 runs 14 residues. Germline assignment: CDR1 GTSNPN and CDR2 SVGIG (reference sequence). The CDR3 region is CAWSVSTGSNEQFF. CDR3 DNA sequence: TGTGCCTGGAGTGTTTCGACCGGGAGTAATGAGCAGTTCTTC.

This rearrangement joins TRBV4-2 to TRBJ1-4, with D unresolved. CDR3 length equals 12 residues. Germline CDR1 and CDR2: LGHNA and YNFKEQ. With 0 bases removed from V and 6 bases from J, the gap between germline ends came to 2 bases. CDR3 nucleotide sequence: TGTGCCAGCAGCCAAGAGGATGAAAAACTGTTTTTT. Translated, it gives CASSQEDEKLFF.

The chain uses TRBV4-1 and TRBJ1-2; D remains unclear. This CDR3 comprises 17 residues. Germline V CDR1 and CDR2: MGHRA, YSYEKL. V was cut by 1 base and J by 1 base, with 16 bases left in between. This chain's CDR3 is CASSQAGMSGVNYGYTF. The CDR3 region has the DNA TGCGCCAGCAGCCAAGCGGGAATGTCTGGGGTTAACTATGGCTACACCTTC.

The CDR3 sequence is CASSETRDRGTEAFF. In DNA form, the CDR3 reads TGTGCCAGCAGTGAAACCCGGGACAGGGGGACTGAAGCTTTCTTT. V gene TRBV2 combines with J gene TRBJ1-1, with 11 bases identical to TRBD1. Germline V CDR1 and CDR2: SNHLY, FYNNEI. The CDR3 is made up of 15 amino acids. The V and J ends lost 2 bases and 5 bases, in that order; junction bases with no gene match: 4.

The chain combines TRBV4-2 with TRBJ2-7; 9 positions agree with TRBD2. The ends lost 0 bases at V and 4 bases at J; junction bases unmatched: 7. The CDR3 has 16 residues. Germline CDR1 LGHNA, CDR2 YNFKEQ. The CDR3 bases are TGTGCCAGCAGCCAAGAGGAAAGCGGGGGGCTATACGAGCAGTACTTC. Translation: CASSQEESGGLYEQYF.

In its sample, this clone was seen a few times. The chain carries TRBV5-1 and TRBJ1-2; 7 positions match TRBD1. Trimming took 0 bases from V and 7 from J; bases not matched to a gene: 6. Germline assignment: CDR1 SGHRS and CDR2 YFSETQ. This CDR3 contains 14 residues. CDR3 region: CASSLAGRGPGYTF. The CDR3 DNA follows: TGCGCCAGCAGCTTGGCCGGGAGGGGGCCTGGCTACACCTTC.